What follows are 4 T cell receptor delta chains derived from one specimen sequenced in a study of gamma-delta chains in newborns, infants, children. TCRdb re-called clones from the reads using CATT. This sample yields over 1,500 delta-chain clones, of which 0.9% to 1.4% are seen a single time; roughly 40% belongs to the top ten. Specimen: blood. These receptors were obtained from a child who was a newborn, infant or young child, either healthy, febrile or measles-vaccinated (not recorded which).

This clone has just a few counts. The translation of this DNA and the TCRdb protein of a much larger clone differ at residue 4, probably owing to a read error; the protein shown here is translated from the DNA. The chain has TRDV2 and TRDJ1; TRDD3 matches 8 bases. From germline, CDR1 is GEAIGNYY and CDR2 EKD. CDR3 size: 16 residues. Here the CDR3 reads CACVTVGGSDTDKLIF. The CDR3 DNA is TGTGCCTGTGTCACCGTTGGGGGATCGGACACCGATAAACTCATCTTT.

A few counts support this clone. The protein that TCRdb holds for this DNA derives from a much larger clone and differs from the translated DNA at residue 15, which likely indicates a read error; the protein shown here is translated from the DNA. J is TRDJ3 and V is TRDV2; 8 bases align to TRDD3. There are 17 residues in the CDR3. Germline-derived CDR1 and CDR2 are GEAIGNYY and EKD. Written as DNA, the CDR3 is TGTGCCTGTGACACCTGGGGGATTTTTTGGGACACCCGGCAGAAGTTTTTC. Protein: CACDTWGIFWDTRQKFF.

On this clone: TCRdb's protein, taken from a much larger clone, differs from this DNA's translation at residue 16, likely owing to a read error; the protein displayed comes from the DNA. This sequence joins TRDV2 and TRDJ3, with D perhaps TRDD3 (5 bases). There are 18 residues in the CDR3. Germline CDR1 GEAIGNYY, CDR2 EKD. The CDR3 loop is CACDTVMGRSWDTRQVFF. CDR3 DNA: TGTGCCTGTGACACCGTGATGGGGAGATCCTGGGACACCCGACAGGTGTTTTTC.

This clone has a handful of counts. TCRdb's protein, taken from a much larger clone, differs from this DNA's translation at residue 3, likely owing to a read error; the protein displayed comes from the DNA. V usage is TRDV2 and J usage is TRDJ1; TRDD3 matches at 8 bases. The CDR3 extends over 16 amino acids. Germline V gene data show CDR1 as GEAIGNYY and CDR2 as EKD. The CDR3 reads CASDTVGGSDTDKLIF. The CDR3 DNA sequence: TGTGCCAGTGACACCGTTGGGGGATCGGACACCGATAAACTCATCTTT.